This passage covers 9 T cell receptor beta chains from one sample sequenced in a study of shared clonotypes between healthy human individuals. Data came from immunoSEQ multiplex PCR; TCRdb stores just in-frame clones and leaves some out. The sample holds about 690,000 clones, about 90% seen once. Material: memory CD8+ T cells from PBMCs. Subset given: CD45RO+ cells pooled with CCR7-negative TemRA cells. The receptors were gathered from a man aged 18 to 29 in good health. Some clones in this sample may be carry-over from other donors' samples.

The chain carries TRBV5-1 and TRBJ2-7; 8 bases align to TRBD1. The CDR3 spans 15 residues. Germline loops: CDR1 SGHRS, CDR2 YFSETQ. Trimming cost V 0 bases and J 1 base; bases outside gene matches: 3. The CDR3 region has the DNA TGCGCCAGCAGCTTGGGACAGGGGCTGTCCTACGAGCAGTACTTC. Amino acid sequence: CASSLGQGLSYEQYF. The variable domain in full, completed from reference TRBV5-1 and TRBJ2-7, reads KAGVTQTPRYLIKTRGQQVTLSCSPISGHRSVSWYQQTPGQGLQFLFEYFSETQRNKGNFPGRFSGRQFSNSRSEMNVSTLELGDSALYLCASSLGQGLSYEQYFGPGTRLTVT.

The chain recombines TRBV7-9 with TRBJ1-2, with TRBD1 identical over 8 bases. Germline V gene lookup returns CDR1 SEHNR and CDR2 FQNEAQ (reference sequence). V gave up 5 bases and J gave up 4 bases; unmatched junction bases: 9. There are 15 residues in the CDR3. This chain's CDR3 is CASSDGTGPLYGYTF. CDR3 coding DNA: TGTGCCAGCAGCGACGGGACAGGACCTCTCTATGGCTACACCTTC.

V usage is TRBV7-3 and J usage is TRBJ2-1; TRBD2 agrees at 7 bases. Germline trimming cut 5 bases from V and 10 bases from J; bases unmatched to any gene: 17. This CDR3 has 16 amino acids. CDR1 is SGHTA, CDR2 FQGTGA, per germline. As DNA, the CDR3 is TGTGCCAGCAGCCCAACGGGGAGGGTACGGTTCGAGGAGCAGTTCTTC. Translation: CASSPTGRVRFEEQFF.

This rearrangement joins TRBV28 to TRBJ2-7; 7 nucleotides align to TRBD2. With 3 bases clipped from V and 1 base from J, the junction kept 21 bases outside the gene matches. This CDR3 has 20 amino acids. Germline CDR1 and CDR2: MDHEN and SYDVKM. The CDR3 region is CASSFPSATGGLDQSYEQYF. The CDR3 region has the DNA TGTGCCAGCAGTTTTCCATCAGCCACAGGAGGACTAGACCAATCCTACGAGCAGTACTTC. The variable domain in full, completed from reference TRBV28 and TRBJ2-7, reads DVKVTQSSRYLVKRTGEKVFLECVQDMDHENMFWYRQDPGLGLRLIYFSYDVKMKEKGDIPEGYSVSREKKERFSLILESASTNQTSMYLCASSFPSATGGLDQSYEQYFGPGTRLTVT.

The gene calls are TRBV7-9 and TRBJ1-2; D call uncertain. The CDR3 sequence is 11 residues long. V lost 4 bases and J 5 bases, leaving 5 bases between the germline ends. Germline V gene sequence: CDR1 SEHNR, CDR2 FQNEAQ (reference sequence). This CDR3 reads CASSSLYGYTF. CDR3 bases: TGTGCCAGCAGCTCGCTTTATGGCTACACCTTC.

The CDR3 here is CASSTETSGRSGNEQFF. CDR3 DNA: TGTGCCAGCAGCACCGAGACTAGCGGGAGGAGTGGTAATGAGCAGTTCTTC. The chain combines TRBV28 with TRBJ2-1; TRBD2 aligns across 13 bases. Germline V gives CDR1 MDHEN, CDR2 SYDVKM. V lost 6 bases and J lost 7; bases outside the gene matches: 12. This CDR3 has 17 residues.

V and J are TRBV27 and TRBJ2-1, with TRBD2 identical over 8 bases. V was pared by 8 bases and J by 9 bases, with 15 bases of the junction left unmatched. Germline values: CDR1 MNHEY, CDR2 SMNVEV (reference sequence). The CDR3 has 15 residues. CDR3 DNA: TGTGCCAGCCGCGGTTTCATAGCGGGAACCCCTGAGCAGTTCTTC. This codes for CASRGFIAGTPEQFF.

The V call is TRBV9, the J call TRBJ1-5; D gene uncertain. This CDR3 has 11 residues. Trimming pared 5 bases from V and 9 bases from J, leaving 9 bases between. Germline V gene sequence: CDR1 SGDLS, CDR2 YYNGEE. CDR3 loop: CASSLMGPQHF. CDR3 nucleotides: TGTGCCAGCAGTTTAATGGGGCCCCAGCATTTT.

This clone was detected only once. CDR3 amino acids: CASRTSGRGNYEQYF. The CDR3 DNA sequence: TGTGCCAGCAGGACTAGCGGGAGAGGGAACTACGAGCAGTACTTC. V usage is TRBV7-3 and J usage is TRBJ2-7, with TRBD2 identical over 12 bases. CDR1 and CDR2 (germline): SGHTA, FQGTGA. V gave up 6 bases and J gave up 3 bases; unmatched junction bases: 6. The CDR3 extends over 15 amino acids. Full variable domain (outside the CDR3, taken from reference TRBV7-3 and TRBJ2-7): GAGVSQTPSNKVTEKGKYVELRCDPISGHTALYWYRQSLGQGPEFLIYFQGTGAADDSGLPNDRFFAVRPEGSVSTLKIQRTERGDSAVYLCASRTSGRGNYEQYFGPGTRLTVT.